The next 14 T cell receptor beta chains were all read from a single sample in a study of blood T cell repertoires in COVID-19. Generated by immunoSEQ multiplex PCR, the TCRdb table keeps only in-frame clones and is missing some. The table shows around 130,000 clones, with about three quarters occurring only once. Specimen: peripheral blood. The origin of the receptors is a man aged 50 to 59 with acute or convalescent COVID-19.

This clone was detected a few times. The gene calls are TRBV27 and TRBJ1-2; D may be TRBD1 (5 bases). In germline, CDR1 is MNHEY, CDR2 SMNVEV (reference sequence). V shed 6 bases and J shed 4 bases, with 24 bases lying between them. The CDR3 has 17 amino acids. CDR3: CASSRTPGRVDSYGYTF. The CDR3 nucleotides are TGTGCCAGCAGCCGAACCCCGGGCAGGGTGGATAGCTATGGCTACACCTTC.

J is TRBJ2-2 and V is TRBV25-1, with D perhaps TRBD1 (6 bases). Germline-derived CDR1 and CDR2 are MGHDK and SYGVNS. V dropped 4 bases and J dropped 10 bases, with 10 bases sitting between them. CDR3 length: 12 amino acids. In nucleotides, the CDR3 is TGTGCCAGCAGTGTGGGGGCCGCGGAGCTGTTTTTT. It is translated as CASSVGAAELFF.

The chain combines TRBV27 with TRBJ1-2; TRBD1 aligns across 8 bases. The CDR3 is made up of 14 amino acids. V shed 2 bases and J 4 bases; nucleotides not matched to a gene: 3. Germline-derived CDR1 and CDR2 are MNHEY and SMNVEV (reference sequence). The CDR3 is CASSLGTGTYGYTF. CDR3 nucleotides: TGTGCCAGCAGTTTAGGGACAGGAACCTATGGCTACACCTTC.

This chain joins TRBV5-1 and TRBJ1-5, with 10 bases aligning to TRBD1. With V trimmed by 4 bases and J by 6 bases, 7 bases remained unmatched. CDR1 and CDR2 from the germline V gene are SGHRS and YFSETQ. The CDR3 covers 15 residues. CDR3 amino acids: CASSPGQGSGQPQHF. The CDR3 DNA sequence: TGCGCCAGCAGCCCGGGACAGGGGAGCGGTCAGCCCCAGCATTTT.

This clone came up once. The rearrangement links TRBV7-9 to TRBJ1-2; D not resolved. The CDR3 spans 14 residues. Deletions cut 2 bases from V and 7 bases from J, with 14 bases between. The V gene's germline CDR1 is SEHNR and CDR2 FQNEAQ (reference sequence). The CDR3 region is CASSLSAGLAGYTF. The CDR3 DNA sequence: TGTGCCAGCAGCTTAAGCGCTGGGCTAGCTGGCTACACCTTC. Combining the CDR3 with reference TRBV7-9 and TRBJ1-2 gives the whole variable domain DTGVSQNPRHKITKRGQNVTFRCDPISEHNRLYWYRQTLGQGPEFLTYFQNEAQLEKSRLLSDRFSAERPKGSFSTLEIQRTEQGDSAMYLCASSLSAGLAGYTFGSGTRLTVV.

This chain joins TRBV6-1 and TRBJ2-1; 9 bases map to TRBD2. The germline V gene has CDR1 MNHNS and CDR2 SASEGT. This CDR3 is 18 amino acids long. V was clipped by 4 bases and J by 8 bases; unmatched bases: 18. CDR3 bases: TGTGCCAGCAGTGCCACGAGGGGCATACTAGCGGGCTCGTATGAGCAGTTCTTC. Translated: CASSATRGILAGSYEQFF.

This sequence joins TRBV7-2 and TRBJ1-2, with TRBD1 matching 7 bases. J gave up 7 bases and V 3 bases, and 5 bases lay outside the gene matches. This CDR3 is 13 amino acids long. Germline CDR1 is SGHTA and CDR2 is FQGNSA. CDR3 loop: CASSLRGRLGYTF. Written as DNA, the CDR3 is TGTGCCAGCAGCTTGAGGGGGCGGCTTGGCTACACCTTC.

CDR3: CASSPTGPSGANVLTF. As DNA, the CDR3 is TGTGCCAGCAGCCCCACGGGTCCTTCTGGGGCCAACGTCCTGACTTTC. This chain joins TRBV7-6 and TRBJ2-6, with D uncertain. This CDR3 has 16 amino acids. With 5 bases removed from V and 1 base from J, the gap between germline ends came to 12 bases. The germline V gene has CDR1 SGHVS and CDR2 FNYEAQ.

This chain uses TRBV12-3 or TRBV12-4 with TRBJ2-7, with D perhaps TRBD1 (5 bases). Trimming took off 1 base at V and 4 bases at J, with 8 bases between the two ends. The CDR3 covers 13 residues. CDR3 bases: TGTGCCAGCAGTTTAGAGACAGTATACGAGCAGTACGTC. Its translation is CASSLETVYEQYV.

V and J are TRBV19 and TRBJ2-3; 13 bases fit TRBD2. Trimming at V came to 4 bases and at J to 4 bases, leaving 5 bases not matched to a gene. In germline, CDR1 is LNHDA, CDR2 SQIVND (reference sequence). The CDR3 is 16 residues long. CDR3 nucleotide sequence: TGTGCCAGTAGTAGGGGACTAGCGGGGCGATCAGATACGCAGTATTTT. Translation gives CASSRGLAGRSDTQYF.

This rearrangement joins TRBV5-1 to TRBJ1-6, with 7 nucleotides matching TRBD1. This CDR3 has 14 amino acids. The J segment lost 6 bases and the V segment lost 3 bases, leaving 3 bases of the junction unmatched. The germline V gene has CDR1 SGHRS and CDR2 YFSETQ. CDR3 residues: CASSSGGGNSPLHF. The CDR3, as DNA: TGCGCCAGCAGCTCAGGGGGTGGTAATTCACCCCTCCACTTT.

The rearrangement joins TRBV14 to TRBJ1-6; D is unclear. Trimming left V 0 bases short and J 9 bases short, with 12 bases between. Per germline, CDR1 SGHDN and CDR2 FVKESK. The CDR3 covers 15 residues. The CDR3: CASSQDPAPGSPLHF. DNA for the CDR3: TGTGCCAGCAGCCAAGACCCGGCCCCGGGTTCACCCCTCCACTTT. Together with reference TRBV14 and TRBJ1-6, the CDR3 gives the full variable domain: EAGVTQFPSHSVIEKGQTVTLRCDPISGHDNLYWYRRVMGKEIKFLLHFVKESKQDESGMPNNRFLAERTGGTYSTLKVQPAELEDSGVYFCASSQDPAPGSPLHFGNGTRLTVT.

The chain couples TRBV5-1 to TRBJ2-3, with a possible D match to TRBD2 (7 bases). Germline assignment: CDR1 SGHRS and CDR2 YFSETQ. The V gene lost 1 base and the J gene lost 1 base, with 10 bases spanning the gap. The CDR3 totals 15 residues. CDR3 sequence (DNA): TGCGCCAGCAGCTTGCGGGGGGCCGGCACAGATACGCAGTATTTT. It encodes CASSLRGAGTDTQYF. The variable domain in full, with the rest retrieved from reference TRBV5-1 and TRBJ2-3, is KAGVTQTPRYLIKTRGQQVTLSCSPISGHRSVSWYQQTPGQGLQFLFEYFSETQRNKGNFPGRFSGRQFSNSRSEMNVSTLELGDSALYLCASSLRGAGTDTQYFGPGTRLTVL.

The J gene is TRBJ2-1, the V gene TRBV24-1; 10 bases match TRBD1. J lost 7 bases, V lost 5 bases, and 13 bases had no gene match. The CDR3 sequence is 17 residues long. Germline V gene lookup returns CDR1 KGHDR and CDR2 SFDVKD. The CDR3 is CATSALAGTGVGNEQFF. In DNA form, the CDR3 reads TGTGCCACCAGTGCCCTTGCCGGGACAGGGGTAGGTAATGAGCAGTTCTTC.